This TCR beta chain was obtained from a study of blood T cell repertoires in COVID-19. In the original analysis: Cell counts per sample came from amplifying reference gene primers. Repertoires were generated with immunoSEQ multiplex PCR, while TCRdb's copy carries only in-frame clones and drops some. V, J and clone size were drawn from that table, and D and trimming were deduced from the DNA. The table shows 200,000 to 250,000 clones, with just over 90% occurring only once. The germline gives CDR1 LGHNA, CDR2 YNFKEQ. Trimming cost V 2 bases and J 4 bases, with 14 bases left between them. The CDR3 has 15 residues.

The sequence was collected from a woman under 30 who had recovered from COVID-19. The sequenced sample was PBMCs or T cells enriched from blood (not recorded which). The genes are TRBV4-2 and TRBJ1-2; tentative D call: TRBD1 (6 bases). DNA of the CDR3: TGTGCCAGCAGCCAAACGCAAGGACAGTTCTATGGCTACACCTTC. This translates into CASSQTQGQFYGYTF.